The 32 T cell receptor beta chains below were found in one sample sequenced in a study of PD-1 blockade in classical Hodgkin lymphoma (dated by TCRdb to the early 2020s). The method behind the library was the immunoSEQ multiplex PCR assay. TCRdb obtained this table from immuneACCESS and retained in-frame rearrangements with V and J assigned. These tables miss some clones; where compared with another copy, unresolved V genes account for less than half of the shortfall, and the remainder is unexplained. The sample data list around 96,000 clones, and around 80% of these were observed just once. The ten largest account for approximately 12% of the sample. The sample's time point label is to be understood as: cycle 1 day 1 (C1D1), immediately before nivolumab initiation. Relapse after autologous stem cell transplantation had occurred in all trial patients, and cohorts A, B and C were distinguished by prior brentuximab vedotin exposure.

This specimen consisted of peripheral blood mononuclear cells (PBMCs), obtained at baseline. The receptors originated from a human donor with classical Hodgkin lymphoma.

This chain connects TRBV5-4 to TRBJ2-3, with D perhaps TRBD2 (5 bases). Germline V lookup: CDR1 SGHNT, CDR2 YYREEE (reference sequence). V was cut by 6 bases and J by 3 bases, with 14 bases left in between. The CDR3 consists of 14 residues. The CDR3 bases are TGTGCCAGCATGACGGGAACACTGACAGATACGCAGTATTTT. Residues: CASMTGTLTDTQYF.

The chain carries TRBV5-5 and TRBJ2-7, with 7 bases that match TRBD2. With V trimmed by 0 bases and J by 3 bases, 3 bases remained unmatched. Per germline, CDR1 SGHKS and CDR2 YYEKEE (reference sequence). The CDR3 is 14 amino acids. CDR3 nucleotide sequence: TGTGCCAGCAGCTTGGGTCCTAGCGGCTACGAGCAGTACTTC. Its translation is CASSLGPSGYEQYF.

This clone was seen more than once but under ten times. The genes are TRBV12-2 and TRBJ2-6; the tabulated D call, TRBD1, remains unverified against the DNA. TRBV12-2 is assigned pseudogene status. The CDR3 extends over 19 amino acids. The DNA of the CDR3 is TGTGCAAGTCGCTTAGTAAAGGGACAGGGGGAATCGGGGGCCAACGTCCTGACTTTC. Translating it yields CASRLVKGQGESGANVLTF.

J is TRBJ2-7 and V is TRBV7-9; 10 bases align to TRBD1. V shed 4 bases, J shed 1 base, and the junction held 7 bases outside the gene matches. Germline V CDR1 and CDR2: SEHNR, FQNEAQ (reference sequence). The CDR3 has 16 residues. This CDR3 is CASSSTPGQGSYEQYF. The CDR3 bases are TGTGCCAGCAGCTCAACGCCGGGACAGGGGTCCTACGAGCAGTACTTC.

The chain links TRBV5-1 to TRBJ2-2, with 11 positions matching TRBD1. The CDR3 extends over 15 amino acids. V dropped 7 bases and J dropped 4; count of bases not matched to a gene: 6. Germline CDR1 reads SGHRS; CDR2 reads YFSETQ. DNA for the CDR3: TGCGCCAGCCAAGGACAGGGGGCCGGCACCGGGGAGCTGTTTTTT. It is translated as CASQGQGAGTGELFF.

The DNA of the CDR3 is TGTGCCAGCAGCTTAAGAACTAGCGGGACAGATACGCAGTATTTT. This gives the protein CASSLRTSGTDTQYF. This sequence joins TRBV13 and TRBJ2-3, with TRBD2 matching 9 bases. Germline V gene sequence: CDR1 PRHDT, CDR2 FYEKMQ (reference sequence). V trimming: 2 bases; J trimming: 3 bases; junction bases outside the gene matches: 3. This CDR3 has 15 residues.

The chain has TRBV7-2 and TRBJ2-1, with 7 positions matching TRBD1. This CDR3 has 15 amino acids. Per the germline V gene, CDR1 is SGHTA and CDR2 is FQGNSA. V lost 0 bases to trimming and J lost 4 bases; unmatched junction nucleotides: 3. In DNA form, the CDR3 reads TGTGCCAGCAGCTTAGCGGGACAGTTTTACAATGAGCAGTTCTTC. Protein product: CASSLAGQFYNEQFF. The whole variable domain, filled in from reference TRBV7-2 and TRBJ2-1, reads GAGVSQSPSNKVTEKGKDVELRCDPISGHTALYWYRQSLGQGLEFLIYFQGNSAPDKSGLPSDRFSAERTGGSVSTLTIQRTQQEDSAVYLCASSLAGQFYNEQFFGPGTRLTVL.

This clone was recorded once. The chain uses TRBV7-2 and TRBJ2-1; D may be TRBD1 (6 bases). In germline, CDR1 is SGHTA, CDR2 FQGNSA. Trimming shortened V by 6 bases and J by 8 bases, and 11 bases separated the two germline ends. The CDR3 loop spans 12 amino acids. In DNA form, the CDR3 reads TGTGCCAGCAGGCCACAGGGTCATGAGCAGTTCTTC. Its protein is CASRPQGHEQFF.

V is TRBV29-1 and J is TRBJ2-2; 10 bases are shared with TRBD2. The ends lost 7 bases at V and 4 bases at J; junction bases unmatched: 6. This CDR3 region has 14 residues. CDR1 is SQVTM, CDR2 ANQGSEA, per germline. CDR3 coding DNA: TGCAGCGGAGTGCTAGCGGGAGTCACCGGGGAGCTGTTTTTT. Translated: CSGVLAGVTGELFF.

The J gene is TRBJ1-3, the V gene TRBV7-2; 8 nucleotides match TRBD1. This CDR3 comprises 13 residues. Looked up from germline, CDR1 is SGHTA and CDR2 is FQGNSA. V gave up 6 bases and J gave up 4 bases; unmatched junction bases: 2. CDR3 loop: CASRRQGGNTIYF. The CDR3 bases are TGTGCCAGCAGACGACAGGGGGGAAACACCATATATTTT.

The chain's CDR3 is CASSLVGQNYEQYF. CDR3 sequence (DNA): TGTGCCAGCAGCTTGGTTGGCCAGAACTACGAGCAGTACTTC. The J gene is TRBJ2-7, the V gene TRBV5-6, with no clear D. The CDR3 runs to 14 residues. CDR1 is SGHDT and CDR2 is YYEEEE in the germline V gene. Trimming pared 0 bases from V and 3 bases from J, leaving 10 bases between.

The chain links TRBV11-2 to TRBJ2-7; 13 positions match TRBD2. The CDR3 contains 17 residues. Losses at the gene ends were 0 bases for V and 4 bases for J; bases not matched to a gene: 6. The V gene's germline CDR1 is SGHAT and CDR2 FQNNGV. Written as DNA, the CDR3 is TGTGCCAGCAGCTTAGATCGGACTAGCGGGAGTAAGTACGAGCAGTACTTC. This encodes CASSLDRTSGSKYEQYF.

This clone appeared once. The chain links TRBV7-9 to TRBJ2-5, with no clear D. Trimming took off 5 bases at V and 5 bases at J, with 9 bases between the two ends. In germline, CDR1 is SEHNR, CDR2 FQNEAQ (reference sequence). The CDR3 is made up of 12 amino acids. The CDR3 nucleotides read TGTGCCAGCAGCCTCACGGTGGAGACCCAGTACTTC. Encoded protein: CASSLTVETQYF.

The chain uses TRBV15 and TRBJ1-6, with 8 bases aligning to TRBD1. CDR1 LNHNV and CDR2 YYDKDF come from the germline V gene (reference sequence). The CDR3 length is 16 residues. V dropped 3 bases and J dropped 8; count of bases not matched to a gene: 9. This CDR3 is CATSRDRVRLDSPLHF. The CDR3 coding sequence is TGTGCCACCAGCAGGGACAGGGTCCGACTGGATTCACCCCTCCACTTT.

This clone has just one count. The J gene is TRBJ2-5, the V gene TRBV6-5; the match to TRBD2 covers 11 bases. Trimming at V came to 5 bases and at J to 4 bases, leaving 3 bases not matched to a gene. The V gene's germline CDR1 is MNHEY and CDR2 SVGAGI. The CDR3 totals 14 residues. CDR3: CASSRLAGRETQYF. The CDR3 region has the DNA TGTGCCAGCAGTCGACTAGCGGGACGAGAGACCCAGTACTTC.

The chain recombines TRBV5-1 with TRBJ1-5; 10 bases map to TRBD1. Germline assignment: CDR1 SGHRS and CDR2 YFSETQ. CDR3 length: 13 residues. V dropped 4 bases and J dropped 9; count of bases not matched to a gene: 4. The CDR3 nucleotides are TGCGCCAGCAGCGGTGGACAGGGGGGGCCCCAGCATTTT. It codes for CASSGGQGGPQHF.

The chain couples TRBV6-4 to TRBJ2-1, with 9 bases fitting TRBD2. The CDR3 is 15 residues long. Per the germline V gene, CDR1 is MRHNA and CDR2 is SNTAGT. V shed 4 bases, J shed 6 bases, and the junction held 7 bases outside the gene matches. The CDR3 DNA follows: TGTGCCAGCAGTGCGGTAGCGGGGGTCGGCAATGAGCAGTTCTTC. The encoded protein is CASSAVAGVGNEQFF.

The DNA of the CDR3 is TGTGCCAGCAGACACAGGGTCCTGAACACCGGGGAGCTGTTTTTT. This gives the protein CASRHRVLNTGELFF. The V and J genes are TRBV5-8 and TRBJ2-2, with a possible D match to TRBD1 (6 bases). Germline V CDR1 and CDR2: SGHTS, YDEGEE. V lost 5 bases and J 1 base, leaving 12 bases between the germline ends. There are 15 residues in the CDR3.

The chain uses TRBV10-3 and TRBJ2-7; weak D call: TRBD1 (6 bases). Trimming took off 0 bases at V and 6 bases at J, with 12 bases between the two ends. This CDR3 has 14 residues. CDR1 ENHRY and CDR2 SYGVKD come from the germline V gene. DNA for the CDR3: TGTGCCATCAGTGAGTCGATGACAGGCAGCGAGCAGTACTTC. As protein: CAISESMTGSEQYF.

The rearrangement joins TRBV7-8 to TRBJ2-7, with 7 positions matching TRBD2. CDR1 and CDR2 (germline): SGHVS, FQNEAQ. The junction had 7 bases not matched to a gene; V was cut back by 6 bases and J by 2 bases. The CDR3 has 14 residues. Written as DNA, the CDR3 is TGTGCCAGCAGTGAAAGACTAGCCACCTACGAGCAGTACTTC. Translating gives CASSERLATYEQYF.

The rearrangement uses TRBV6-5 and TRBJ1-1, with a possible D match to TRBD1 (5 bases). The germline V and J ends were trimmed by 2 bases and 1 base, with 14 bases remaining between them. CDR1 and CDR2 from the germline V gene are MNHEY and SVGAGI. This CDR3 contains 16 residues. CDR3 coding DNA: TGTGCCAGCAGTTACGAGTTCAGGGCGCGGAACACTGAAGCTTTCTTT. Translating it yields CASSYEFRARNTEAFF.

The chain employs TRBV9 and TRBJ2-3, with D perhaps matching TRBD1 (5 bases). Trimming stripped 3 bases from V and 2 bases from J, with 13 bases between. The V gene's germline CDR1 is SGDLS and CDR2 YYNGEE. CDR3 length: 15 residues. The CDR3 reads CASSGGLGNTDTQYF. In nucleotides, the CDR3 is TGTGCCAGCAGCGGGGGCTTGGGGAACACAGATACGCAGTATTTT. Filled out from reference TRBV9 and TRBJ2-3, the complete variable domain reads DSGVTQTPKHLITATGQRVTLRCSPRSGDLSVYWYQQSLDQGLQFLIQYYNGEERAKGNILERFSAQQFPDLHSELNLSSLELGDSALYFCASSGGLGNTDTQYFGPGTRLTVL.

The J gene is TRBJ1-5, the V gene TRBV7-9; D gene uncertain. V was clipped by 1 base and J by 6 bases, with 7 bases between them. CDR3 length equals 13 residues. Germline lookup yields CDR1 SEHNR and CDR2 FQNEAQ (reference sequence). The CDR3 here is CASSLEGRQPQHF. The CDR3 nucleotides read TGTGCCAGCAGCTTAGAGGGCCGTCAGCCCCAGCATTTT.

The V and J genes are TRBV4-1 and TRBJ1-1, with D perhaps matching TRBD1 (6 bases). This CDR3 region has 16 residues. Trimming took off 0 bases at V and 1 base at J, with 12 bases between the two ends. The V gene's germline CDR1 is MGHRA and CDR2 YSYEKL. The CDR3 loop is CASSQEDSPQNTEAFF. The CDR3 DNA is TGCGCCAGCAGCCAAGAGGACAGTCCTCAGAACACTGAAGCTTTCTTT.

A single count supports this clone. V and J are TRBV7-2 and TRBJ1-1, with D perhaps matching TRBD1 (6 bases). V dropped 5 bases and J dropped 6 bases, with 16 bases sitting between them. CDR3 length equals 14 residues. Germline V CDR1 and CDR2: SGHTA, FQGNSA. The CDR3 DNA is TGTGCCAGCAGCCTAAACTCGGCAGGGGCTGAAGCTTTCTTT. Amino acids: CASSLNSAGAEAFF.

The chain has TRBV10-2 and TRBJ2-5; 9 positions agree with TRBD1. The CDR3 has 14 amino acids. The germline gives CDR1 WSHSY, CDR2 SAAADI. V trimming: 1 base; J trimming: 10 bases; junction bases outside the gene matches: 7. The CDR3 loop reads CASSELGQGGIQYF. DNA for the CDR3: TGCGCCAGCAGTGAGTTGGGACAGGGAGGAATCCAGTACTTC.

The V and J genes are TRBV6-6 and TRBJ1-1; D not resolved. V was clipped by 6 bases and J by 1 base, with 9 bases between them. The V gene's germline CDR1 is MNHNY and CDR2 SVGAGI (reference sequence). This CDR3 contains 13 residues. For the CDR3, the DNA is TGTGCCAGCAGCCTTCTCGAGAACACTGAAGCTTTCTTT. The encoded protein is CASSLLENTEAFF.

The sample holds one count of this clone. The chain has TRBV5-1 and TRBJ2-5; a weak D match, TRBD1 (6 bases). Germline V gene sequence: CDR1 SGHRS, CDR2 YFSETQ. Trimming stripped 2 bases from V and 4 bases from J, with 12 bases between. This CDR3 contains 14 residues. The CDR3 nucleotides are TGCGCCAGCAGCTTCAGGGGCCCCCCAGAGACCCAGTACTTC. Translation: CASSFRGPPETQYF.

V and J are TRBV19 and TRBJ2-1; the match to TRBD2 covers 8 bases. Germline V lookup: CDR1 LNHDA, CDR2 SQIVND (reference sequence). The CDR3 contains 15 residues. V lost 7 bases, J lost 5 bases, and 10 bases stayed unmatched. The chain's CDR3 is CASTSLAGWDNEQFF. DNA for the CDR3: TGTGCCAGTACCTCATTAGCGGGATGGGACAATGAGCAGTTCTTC.

This chain joins TRBV7-9 and TRBJ2-6, with D maybe TRBD2 (5 bases). From germline, CDR1 is SEHNR and CDR2 FQNEAQ (reference sequence). Trimming took 5 bases from V and 1 from J, leaving 12 bases between them. The CDR3 has 16 amino acids. The CDR3 loop is CASSRWTGSGANVLTF. The CDR3 DNA reads TGTGCCAGCAGCAGATGGACGGGGTCTGGGGCCAACGTCCTGACTTTC.

The V and J genes are TRBV28 and TRBJ2-7, with D perhaps matching TRBD1 (6 bases). The V and J ends lost 2 bases and 1 base respectively, with 9 bases between them. The CDR3 spans 14 residues. CDR1 MDHEN and CDR2 SYDVKM come from the germline V gene. CDR3: CASSLGQGSYEQYF. Written as DNA, the CDR3 is TGTGCCAGCAGTTTAGGGCAGGGGTCCTACGAGCAGTACTTC. Using reference TRBV28 and TRBJ2-7 for the parts outside the CDR3, the full variable domain is DVKVTQSSRYLVKRTGEKVFLECVQDMDHENMFWYRQDPGLGLRLIYFSYDVKMKEKGDIPEGYSVSREKKERFSLILESASTNQTSMYLCASSLGQGSYEQYFGPGTRLTVT.

The J gene is TRBJ1-4, the V gene TRBV5-1; possible D gene TRBD1, 6 bases. Per germline, CDR1 SGHRS and CDR2 YFSETQ. This CDR3 region has 14 residues. V dropped 0 bases and J dropped 6 bases, with 9 bases sitting between them. CDR3: CASSLVEGDEKLFF. In DNA, the CDR3 is TGCGCCAGCAGCTTGGTAGAGGGGGATGAAAAACTGTTTTTT.